This entry is about one TCR beta chain. In the source study's methods: It was from reference gene primer amplification that nucleated cell counts were estimated. TCRdb's table, derived via immunoSEQ multiplex PCR, lists solely in-frame clones and lacks some. V, J and clone size derive from that table, while D and trimming were established from the DNA sequence. The top ten hold about 10% of the sample, which has some 96,000 clones, approximately 87% seen once. This sample was taken from a study of blood T cell repertoires in COVID-19. About the research overall: PBMCs, B-cell-depleted T cells, or T cells were the source of the cDNA or gDNA that made up the material.

This CDR3 has 17 residues. V lost 4 bases, J lost 0 bases, and 6 bases stayed unmatched. The V gene's germline CDR1 is MDHEN and CDR2 SYDVKM. The sample taken for sequencing was peripheral blood. The chain recombines TRBV28 with TRBJ1-4; 9 bases line up with TRBD1. This TCR was sampled from a human donor in a cohort sampled during active COVID-19. The CDR3 DNA follows: TGTGCCAGCAGTTCTCCGGGACAGGGTGCAACTAATGAAAAACTGTTTTTT. This sequence encodes CASSSPGQGATNEKLFF.